This T cell receptor (beta chain) appears in the sequencing data of a study of control samples from healthy donors and cancer patients. Clones were read by immunoSEQ multiplex PCR, and TCRdb kept only the in-frame ones, dropping some. The data contain some 130,000 clones, about 90% of them seen just once; the ten biggest clones take up roughly 2.1%. The receptor was isolated from a woman in her fifties or sixties in good health. The specimen sequenced was blood.

The CDR3 bases are TGTGCCAGCAAAGGGCGGGAGTCCTACAATGAGCAGTTCTTC. It is translated as CASKGRESYNEQFF. This chain connects TRBV9 to TRBJ2-1, with TRBD2 matching 7 bases. The CDR3 covers 14 residues. Germline V gene lookup returns CDR1 SGDLS and CDR2 YYNGEE. The V segment lost 6 bases and the J segment 1 base; nucleotides outside the gene matches: 4.